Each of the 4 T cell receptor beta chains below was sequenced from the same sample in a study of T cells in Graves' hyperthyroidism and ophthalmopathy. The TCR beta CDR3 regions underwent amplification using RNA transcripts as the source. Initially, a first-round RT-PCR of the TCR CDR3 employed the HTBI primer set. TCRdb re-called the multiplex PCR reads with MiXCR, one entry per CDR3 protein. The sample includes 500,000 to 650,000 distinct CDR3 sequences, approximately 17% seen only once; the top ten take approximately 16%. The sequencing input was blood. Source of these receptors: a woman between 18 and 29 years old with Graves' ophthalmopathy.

The DNA of the CDR3 is TGTGCCAGCAGCCAAGATGCCTATGGCTACACCTTC. It is translated as CASSQDAYGYTF. V is TRBV14 and J is TRBJ1-2; D not certain. Germline lookup yields CDR1 SGHDN and CDR2 FVKESK. V lost 0 bases and J lost 4, with 3 bases in between. CDR3 length equals 12 residues.

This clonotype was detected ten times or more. CDR3 nucleotide sequence: TGTGCCAGCAGCTTAGTGGGACTAGCGGGAGAGAGTGAGCAGTTCTTC. It codes for CASSLVGLAGESEQFF. The rearrangement uses TRBV7-9 and TRBJ2-1; TRBD2 matches at 14 bases. The J segment lost 9 bases and the V segment lost 1 base, leaving 5 bases of the junction unmatched. This CDR3 region has 16 residues. Germline assignment: CDR1 SEHNR and CDR2 FQNEAQ (reference sequence).

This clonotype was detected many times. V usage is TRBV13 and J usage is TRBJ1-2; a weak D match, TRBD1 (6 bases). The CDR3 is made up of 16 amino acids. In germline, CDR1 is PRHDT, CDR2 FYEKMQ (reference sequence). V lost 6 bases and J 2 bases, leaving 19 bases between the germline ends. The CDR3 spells CASSYRAFSENYGYTF. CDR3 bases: TGTGCCAGCAGTTACAGGGCTTTCTCCGAGAACTATGGCTACACCTTC.

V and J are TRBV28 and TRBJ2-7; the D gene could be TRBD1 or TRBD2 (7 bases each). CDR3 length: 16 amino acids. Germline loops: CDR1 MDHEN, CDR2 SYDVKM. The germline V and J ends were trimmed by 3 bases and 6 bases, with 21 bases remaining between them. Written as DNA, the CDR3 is TGTGCCAGCAGTTTTAACGCAGGGGGGGATTTGGTCGAGCAGTACTTC. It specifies CASSFNAGGDLVEQYF.